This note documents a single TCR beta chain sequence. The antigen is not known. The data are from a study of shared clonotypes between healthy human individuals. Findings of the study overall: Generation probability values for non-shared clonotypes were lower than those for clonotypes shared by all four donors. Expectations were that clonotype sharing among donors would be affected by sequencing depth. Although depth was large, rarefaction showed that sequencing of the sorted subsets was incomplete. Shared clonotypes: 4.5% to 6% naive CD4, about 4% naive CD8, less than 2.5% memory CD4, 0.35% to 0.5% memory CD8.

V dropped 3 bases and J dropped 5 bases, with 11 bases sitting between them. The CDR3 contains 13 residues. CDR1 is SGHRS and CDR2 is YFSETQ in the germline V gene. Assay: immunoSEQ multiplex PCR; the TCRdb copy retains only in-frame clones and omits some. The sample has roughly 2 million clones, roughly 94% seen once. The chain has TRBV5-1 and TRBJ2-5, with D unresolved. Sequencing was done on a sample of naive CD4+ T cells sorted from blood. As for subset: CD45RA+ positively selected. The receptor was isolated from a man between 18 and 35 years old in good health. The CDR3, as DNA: TGCGCCAGCAGCTCTATATTACTTGAGACCCAGTACTTC. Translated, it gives CASSSILLETQYF.